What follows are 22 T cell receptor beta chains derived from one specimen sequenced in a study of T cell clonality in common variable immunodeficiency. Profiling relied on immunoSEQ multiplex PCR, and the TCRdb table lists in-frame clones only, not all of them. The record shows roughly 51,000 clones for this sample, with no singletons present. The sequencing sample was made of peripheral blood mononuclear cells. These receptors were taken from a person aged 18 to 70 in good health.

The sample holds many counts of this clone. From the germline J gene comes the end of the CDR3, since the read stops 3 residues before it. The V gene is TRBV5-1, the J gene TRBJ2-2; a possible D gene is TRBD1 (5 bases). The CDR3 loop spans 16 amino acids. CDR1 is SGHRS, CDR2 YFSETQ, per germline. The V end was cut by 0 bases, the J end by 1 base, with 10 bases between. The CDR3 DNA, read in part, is TGCGCCAGCAGCTTGGTTGTAGGGGTGAACACCGGGGAG. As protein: CASSLVVGVNTGE. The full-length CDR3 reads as CASSLVVGVNTGELFF.

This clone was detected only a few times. The covered CDR3 bases are TGCAGTGCTAGAGATGGGGGAGCGGGACGACGACGATCCTACAATGAG. It encodes CSARDGGAGRRRSYNE. The whole CDR3 sequence reads CSARDGGAGRRRSYNEQFF. V is TRBV20-1 and J is TRBJ2-1; 7 nucleotides match TRBD2. The read comes to an end 3 residues before the CDR3 does, leaving the germline J gene to fill in the end. CDR3 length equals 19 residues. The germline gives CDR1 DFQATT, CDR2 SNEGSKA (reference sequence). Trimming took 0 bases from V and 1 from J; bases not matched to a gene: 15.

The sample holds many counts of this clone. The CDR3 loop reads CSASPLTGGVGGEQYF. The CDR3 bases that were read are TGCAGTGCTAGCCCCTTGACAGGGGGTGTTGGAGGCGAG. The chain uses TRBV20-1 and TRBJ2-7; 9 bases map to TRBD1. The read ends 3 residues shy of where the CDR3 ends; the end is completed using the germline J gene. Germline CDR1 DFQATT, CDR2 SNEGSKA (reference sequence). This CDR3 has 16 residues. Losses at the gene ends were 3 bases for V and 6 bases for J; bases not matched to a gene: 15.

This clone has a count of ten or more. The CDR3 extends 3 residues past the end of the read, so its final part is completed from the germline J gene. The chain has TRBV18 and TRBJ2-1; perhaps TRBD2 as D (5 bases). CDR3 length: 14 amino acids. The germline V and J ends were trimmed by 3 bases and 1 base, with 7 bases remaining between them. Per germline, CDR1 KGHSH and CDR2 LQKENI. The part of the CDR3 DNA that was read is TGTGCCAGCTCACCCCTAGCTTCCTACAATGAG. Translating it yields CASSPLASYNE. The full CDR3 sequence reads CASSPLASYNEQFF. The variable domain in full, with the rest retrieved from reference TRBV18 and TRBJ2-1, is NAGVMQNPRHLVRRRGQEARLRCSPMKGHSHVYWYRQLPEEGLKFMVYLQKENIIDESGMPKERFSAEFPKEGPSILRIQQVVRGDSAAYFCASSPLASYNEQFFGPGTRLTVL.

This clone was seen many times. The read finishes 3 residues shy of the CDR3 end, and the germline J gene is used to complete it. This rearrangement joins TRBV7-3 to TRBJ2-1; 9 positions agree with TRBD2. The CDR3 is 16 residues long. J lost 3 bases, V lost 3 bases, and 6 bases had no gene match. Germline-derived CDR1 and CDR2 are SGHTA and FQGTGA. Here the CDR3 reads CASSFNSGSVYNEQFF. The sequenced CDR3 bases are TGTGCCAGCAGCTTCAATAGCGGGAGTGTCTACAATGAG.

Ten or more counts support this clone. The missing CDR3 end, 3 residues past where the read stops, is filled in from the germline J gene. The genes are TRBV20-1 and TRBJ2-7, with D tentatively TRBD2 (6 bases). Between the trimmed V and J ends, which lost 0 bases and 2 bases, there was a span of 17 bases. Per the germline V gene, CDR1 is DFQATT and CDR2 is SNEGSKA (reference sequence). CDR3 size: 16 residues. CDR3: CSARDRLTSSPYEQYF. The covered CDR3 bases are TGCAGTGCTAGAGATCGACTTACTAGCTCCCCCTACGAG.

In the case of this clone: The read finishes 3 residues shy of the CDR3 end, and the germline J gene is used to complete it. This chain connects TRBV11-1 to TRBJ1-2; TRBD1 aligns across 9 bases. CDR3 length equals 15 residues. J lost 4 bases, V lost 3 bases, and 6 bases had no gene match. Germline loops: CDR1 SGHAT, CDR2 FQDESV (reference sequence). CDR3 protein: CASSFTGGRGYGYTF. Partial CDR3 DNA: TGTGCCAGCAGCTTCACAGGGGGCAGGGGCTATGGC.

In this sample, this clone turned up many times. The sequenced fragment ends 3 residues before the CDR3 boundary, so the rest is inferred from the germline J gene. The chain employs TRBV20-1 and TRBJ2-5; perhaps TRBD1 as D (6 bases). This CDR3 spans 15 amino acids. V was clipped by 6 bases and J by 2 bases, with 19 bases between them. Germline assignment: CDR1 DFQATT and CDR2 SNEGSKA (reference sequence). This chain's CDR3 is CSAPRPGTQQETQYF. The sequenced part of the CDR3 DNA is TGCAGTGCACCTCGTCCCGGGACACAACAAGAGACC.

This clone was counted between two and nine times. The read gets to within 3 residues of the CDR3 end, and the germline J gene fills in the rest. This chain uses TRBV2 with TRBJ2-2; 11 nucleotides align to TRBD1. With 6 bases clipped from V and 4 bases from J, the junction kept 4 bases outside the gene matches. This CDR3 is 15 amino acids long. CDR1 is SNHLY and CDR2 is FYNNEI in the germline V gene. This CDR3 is CASRGQGVVTGELFF. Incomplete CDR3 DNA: TGTGCCAGCAGGGGACAGGGGGTAGTCACCGGGGAG.

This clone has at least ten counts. CDR3 DNA (partial): TGTGCCTGGAGTGTTGCTGGGCGCGAG. Protein product: CAWSVAGRE. The entire CDR3 sequence reads CAWSVAGREQYF. The genes are TRBV30 and TRBJ2-7; D remains ambiguous. The read terminates 3 residues before the CDR3 end, so the remaining end is supplied by the germline J gene. The CDR3 length is 12 residues. V was shortened by 0 bases and J by 6 bases, with 9 bases between the two germline ends. Germline-derived CDR1 and CDR2 are GTSNPN and SVGIG (reference sequence).

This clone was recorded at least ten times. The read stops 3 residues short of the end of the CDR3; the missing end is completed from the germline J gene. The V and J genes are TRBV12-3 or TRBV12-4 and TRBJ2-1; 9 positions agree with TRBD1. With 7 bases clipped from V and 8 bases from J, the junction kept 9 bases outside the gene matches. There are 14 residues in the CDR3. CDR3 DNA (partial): TGTGCCAGCAAATCGGGACAGGGCTGGCATGAG. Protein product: CASKSGQGWHE. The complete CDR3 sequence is CASKSGQGWHEQFF.

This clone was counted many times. CDR3 DNA, as far as it was read: TGTGCCACCCAGGAGGCGGGAGGGCTTACCGGGGAG. Its translation: CATQEAGGLTGE. The whole CDR3 region reads CATQEAGGLTGELFF. The chain uses TRBV7-9 and TRBJ2-2, with 9 positions matching TRBD2. The read terminates 3 residues before the CDR3 end, so the remaining end is supplied by the germline J gene. The junction had 11 bases not matched to a gene; V was cut back by 10 bases and J by 5 bases. The CDR3 runs 15 residues. Germline V gene sequence: CDR1 SEHNR, CDR2 FQNEAQ (reference sequence).

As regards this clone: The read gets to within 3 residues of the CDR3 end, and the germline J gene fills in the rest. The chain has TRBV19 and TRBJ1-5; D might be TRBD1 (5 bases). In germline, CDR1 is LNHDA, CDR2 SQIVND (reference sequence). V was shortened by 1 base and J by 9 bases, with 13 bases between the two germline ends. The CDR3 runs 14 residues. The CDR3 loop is CASSIVNPGGPQHF. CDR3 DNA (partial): TGTGCCAGTAGTATAGTCAATCCCGGGGGGCCC. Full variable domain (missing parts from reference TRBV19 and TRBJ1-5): DGGITQSPKYLFRKEGQNVTLSCEQNLNHDAMYWYRQDPGQGLRLIYYSQIVNDFQKGDIAEGYSVSREKKESFPLTVTSAQKNPTAFYLCASSIVNPGGPQHFGDGTRLSIL.

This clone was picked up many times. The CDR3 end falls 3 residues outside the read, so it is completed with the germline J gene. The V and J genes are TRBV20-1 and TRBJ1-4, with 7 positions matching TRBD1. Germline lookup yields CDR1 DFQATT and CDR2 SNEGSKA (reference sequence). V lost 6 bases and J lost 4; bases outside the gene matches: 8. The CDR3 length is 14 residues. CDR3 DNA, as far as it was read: TGCAGTGCCTCGATGGGACAGTTTAATGAAAAA. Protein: CSASMGQFNEK. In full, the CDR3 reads CSASMGQFNEKLFF.

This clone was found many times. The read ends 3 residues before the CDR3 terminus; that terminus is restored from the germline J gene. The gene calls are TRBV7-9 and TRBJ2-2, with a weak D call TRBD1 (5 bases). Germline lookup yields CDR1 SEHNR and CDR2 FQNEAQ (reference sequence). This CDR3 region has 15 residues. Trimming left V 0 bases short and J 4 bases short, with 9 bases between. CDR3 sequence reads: CASSLAGAVTGELFF. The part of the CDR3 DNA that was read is TGTGCCAGCAGCTTAGCTGGGGCCGTCACCGGGGAG.

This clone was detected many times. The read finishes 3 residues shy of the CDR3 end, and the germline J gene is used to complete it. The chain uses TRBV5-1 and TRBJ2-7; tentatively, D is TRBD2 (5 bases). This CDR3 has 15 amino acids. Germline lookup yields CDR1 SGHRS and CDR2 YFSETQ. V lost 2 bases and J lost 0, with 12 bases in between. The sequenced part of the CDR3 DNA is TGCGCCAGCAGCTTAGGGCGGGCGATCTCCTACGAG. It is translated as CASSLGRAISYE. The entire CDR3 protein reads CASSLGRAISYEQYF.

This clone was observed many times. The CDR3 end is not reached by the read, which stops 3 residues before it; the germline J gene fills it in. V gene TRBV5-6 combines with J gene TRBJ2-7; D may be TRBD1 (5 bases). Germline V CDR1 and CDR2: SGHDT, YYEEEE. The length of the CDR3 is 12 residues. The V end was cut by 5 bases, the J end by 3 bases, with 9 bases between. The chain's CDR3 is CASSLGHYEQYF. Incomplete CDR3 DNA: TGTGCCAGCAGTCTCGGACACTACGAG.

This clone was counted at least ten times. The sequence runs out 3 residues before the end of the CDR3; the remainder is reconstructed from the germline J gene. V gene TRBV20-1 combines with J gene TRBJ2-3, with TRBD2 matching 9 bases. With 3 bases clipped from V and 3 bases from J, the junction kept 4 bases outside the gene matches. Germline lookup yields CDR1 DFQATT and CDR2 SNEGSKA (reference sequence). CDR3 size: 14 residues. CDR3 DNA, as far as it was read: TGCAGTGCTAGGCTAGCGGGGCCAACAGATACG. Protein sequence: CSARLAGPTDT. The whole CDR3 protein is CSARLAGPTDTQYF.

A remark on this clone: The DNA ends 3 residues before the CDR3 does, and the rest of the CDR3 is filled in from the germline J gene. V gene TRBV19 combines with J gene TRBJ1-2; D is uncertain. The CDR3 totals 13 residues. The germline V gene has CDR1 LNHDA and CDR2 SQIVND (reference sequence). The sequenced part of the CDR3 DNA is TGTGCCAGTAGTGTATGGAGGGCCAATGAC. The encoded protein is CASSVWRAND. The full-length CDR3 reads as CASSVWRANDYTF.

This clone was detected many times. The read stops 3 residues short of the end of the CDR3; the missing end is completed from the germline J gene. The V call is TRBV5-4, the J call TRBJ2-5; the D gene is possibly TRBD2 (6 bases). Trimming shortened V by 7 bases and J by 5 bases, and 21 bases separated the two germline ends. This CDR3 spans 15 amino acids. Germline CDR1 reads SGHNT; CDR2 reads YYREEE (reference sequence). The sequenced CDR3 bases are TGTGCCAGCCTCCCTGACCCGGGGGTTCGGGAGACC. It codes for CASLPDPGVRET. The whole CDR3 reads CASLPDPGVRETQYF.

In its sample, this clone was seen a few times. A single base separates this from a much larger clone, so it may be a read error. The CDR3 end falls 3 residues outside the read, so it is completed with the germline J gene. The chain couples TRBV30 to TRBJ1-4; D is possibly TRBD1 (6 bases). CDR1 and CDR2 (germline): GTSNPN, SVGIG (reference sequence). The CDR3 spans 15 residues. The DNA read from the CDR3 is TGTGCCTGGGGTGTACCGGGCAGGGGTAATGAAAAA. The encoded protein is CAWGVPGRGNEK. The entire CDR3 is CAWGVPGRGNEKLFF.

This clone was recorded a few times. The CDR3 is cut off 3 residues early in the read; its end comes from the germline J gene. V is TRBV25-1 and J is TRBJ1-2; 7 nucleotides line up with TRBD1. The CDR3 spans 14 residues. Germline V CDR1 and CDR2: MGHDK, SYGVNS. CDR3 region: CASSGEGAIGGYTF. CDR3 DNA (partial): TGTGCCAGCAGCGGCGAGGGGGCTATAGGGGGC.